The entry that follows covers one T cell receptor (beta chain) sequence. Its antigen remains undetermined. Base-call qualities are not available, and no considerably larger clone is one nucleotide away. The immunoSEQ Assay, a bias-controlled multiplex PCR, was used to amplify TCRbeta CDR3 regions from genomic DNA. Turning to the authors' computational methods: The number of nucleated cells in each sample was estimated by amplification of reference gene primers within the assay. To quantify the absolute abundance of each unique TCRbeta CDR3 rearrangement, sequence reads were collapsed and filtered. Productive Simpson clonality was computed per sample as the square root of Simpson's diversity index over productive rearrangements. Drawn from immuneACCESS, this table holds only the in-frame rearrangements with V and J called that TCRdb kept. Clones are partly lost; checked studies trace under half to an unresolved V gene and leave the rest unexplained. D and trimming come from the DNA, and the V and J calls and clone size come from that table. The sample table shows approximately 120,000 clones, and about 75% are seen once. Around 18% of the sample comes from the top ten.

V was cut back by 6 bases and J by 10 bases, leaving a gap of 15 bases between them. Based on the germline V gene (reference sequence), the CDR1 and CDR2 sequences are LNHDA and SQIVND. From its cysteine to its phenylalanine, the CDR3 spans 13 amino acids. Only the CDR3 DNA is retained, 39 bases long and in frame from the first base. The data stem from a study of blood T cell repertoires in COVID-19 (dated by TCRdb to between 2020 and 2021). General notes on the study: Samples from collaborators originated in the United States, Italy and Spain and spanned both the acute and convalescent phases of COVID-19. The material from the prospective study consisted of cDNA or gDNA derived from T cells, B-cell-depleted T cells, or PBMCs. Subjects who had been exposed to COVID-19, were actively infected with it, or had recovered from it provided the deeply sampled blood TCRbeta repertoires that made up the dataset. The repertoires were released in a freely available public database intended as a resource for research on the immune response to SARS-CoV-2. Samples were obtained from the ongoing ImmuneRACE study (first 160 participants) and from over a thousand subjects provided by 6 global collaborators. Sample metadata almost always included a de-identified subject ID, COVID-19 status, age in years and sex. HLA class I and class II types, where available, came from metadata supplied by the sample provider rather than from assay-based typing. What the research found in general, with its limitations: The amount of clinical and demographic metadata varied by source and participant and was provided uncurated.

Each collaborating institution followed its own protocols to collect whole blood in K2EDTA tubes. For TCRbeta analysis, collaborators shipped samples as frozen whole blood, isolated PBMCs, or DNA extracted from either of those sample types. The sequence derives from a man older than 75 with acute or convalescent COVID-19. The sample was peripheral blood. The chain is made from TRBV19 and TRBJ1-4; 6 matching bases give a weak D call of TRBD1. The CDR3 in this case is CASSRPGVGKLFF. Here is the DNA: TGTGCCAGTAGCCGGCCAGGGGTGGGAAAACTGTTTTTT. Beyond the CDR3, the reference TRBV19 and TRBJ1-4 genes provide the residues; the full variable domain reads: DGGITQSPKYLFRKEGQNVTLSCEQNLNHDAMYWYRQDPGQGLRLIYYSQIVNDFQKGDIAEGYSVSREKKESFPLTVTSAQKNPTAFYLCASSRPGVGKLFFGSGTQLSVL.